The following is a T cell receptor (beta chain) sequence with its context. Its antigen is still unknown. These data originate in a study of T cell responses to AZD1222 COVID-19 vaccine. The study's findings and limits: The donors showed a predominance of white British ancestry and of females, with possible underestimation of clonal diversity.

The repertoire was sequenced with immunoSEQ multiplex PCR; TCRdb's copy has only in-frame clones and lacks some. The sample includes around 95,000 clones, around 90% of them seen just once. Sequenced here: peripheral blood, sampled on day 0 of AZD1222 vaccination. The sequence came from an adult in good health.

CDR3 residues: CASSQRGAGNEQFF. The CDR3 region has the DNA TGTGCCAGCAGCCAACGGGGCGCGGGTAATGAGCAGTTCTTC. V usage is TRBV16 and J usage is TRBJ2-1; tentatively, D is TRBD1 or TRBD2 (5 bases each). CDR3 length: 14 amino acids. The germline gives CDR1 KGHSY, CDR2 FQNENV. Deletions cut 2 bases from V and 7 bases from J, with 12 bases between.